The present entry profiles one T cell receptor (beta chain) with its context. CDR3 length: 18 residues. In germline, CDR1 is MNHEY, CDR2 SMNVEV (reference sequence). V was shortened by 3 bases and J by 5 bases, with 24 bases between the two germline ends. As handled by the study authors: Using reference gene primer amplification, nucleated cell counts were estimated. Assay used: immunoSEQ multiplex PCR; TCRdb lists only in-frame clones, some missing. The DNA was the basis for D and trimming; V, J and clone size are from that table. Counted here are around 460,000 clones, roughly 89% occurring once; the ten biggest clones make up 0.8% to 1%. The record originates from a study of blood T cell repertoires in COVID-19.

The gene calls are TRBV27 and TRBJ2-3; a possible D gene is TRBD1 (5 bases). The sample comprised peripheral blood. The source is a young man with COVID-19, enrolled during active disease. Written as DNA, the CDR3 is TGTGCCAGCAGTTTTATTGGCCCCAACTCAGGGTTCAGAGATACGCAGTATTTT. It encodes CASSFIGPNSGFRDTQYF.